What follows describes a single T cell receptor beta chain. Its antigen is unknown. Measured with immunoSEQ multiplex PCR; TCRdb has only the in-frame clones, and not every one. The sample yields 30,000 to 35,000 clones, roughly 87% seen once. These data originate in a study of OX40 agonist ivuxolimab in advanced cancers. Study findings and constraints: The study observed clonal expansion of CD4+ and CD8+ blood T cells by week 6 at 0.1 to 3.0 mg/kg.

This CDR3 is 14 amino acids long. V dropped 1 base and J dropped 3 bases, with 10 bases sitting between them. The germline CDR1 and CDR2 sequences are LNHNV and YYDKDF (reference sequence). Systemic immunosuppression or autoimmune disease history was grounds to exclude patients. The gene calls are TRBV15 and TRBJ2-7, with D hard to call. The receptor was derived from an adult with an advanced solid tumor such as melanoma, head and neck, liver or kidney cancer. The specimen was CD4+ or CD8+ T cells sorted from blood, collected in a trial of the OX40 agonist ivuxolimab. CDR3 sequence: CATSRVGNNYEQYF. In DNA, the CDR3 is TGTGCCACCAGCAGAGTTGGGAACAACTACGAGCAGTACTTC. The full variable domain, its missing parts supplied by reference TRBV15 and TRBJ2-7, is DAMVIQNPRYQVTQFGKPVTLSCSQTLNHNVMYWYQQKSSQAPKLLFHYYDKDFNNEADTPDNFQSRRPNTSFCFLDIRSPGLGDTAMYLCATSRVGNNYEQYFGPGTRLTVT.